The text below deals with one T cell receptor beta chain. Data came from immunoSEQ multiplex PCR; TCRdb stores just in-frame clones and leaves some out. The sample lists roughly 450,000 clones; roughly 91% were seen once. The data are from a study of blood T cell repertoires in COVID-19. The wider study: There were acute and convalescent COVID-19 samples, and they came from the United States, Italy and Spain.

Germline lookup yields CDR1 MNHEY and CDR2 SVGAGI. The ends lost 0 bases at V and 11 bases at J; junction bases unmatched: 12. The CDR3 has 15 amino acids. Adults between roughly 18 and 89 years of age took part from more than 20 US areas. Participants were placed into cohorts based on the clinical history they reported. The study counted Cohort 3 donors as recovered given two negative PCRs, clearance, or symptom resolution. Sequenced sample: PBMCs or T cells enriched from blood (not recorded which). The genes are TRBV6-5 and TRBJ1-1; 7 bases match TRBD1. The source of this sequence is a man aged 18-30 years who had recovered from COVID-19. The CDR3 loop is CASSYSINQGGMAFF. For the CDR3, the DNA is TGTGCCAGCAGTTACTCGATTAATCAGGGGGGTATGGCTTTCTTT.